These 10 T cell receptor beta chains were all obtained from the same sample, sequenced in a study of blood T cells in healthy people across ages. With a J-beta primer mix and a sample-barcoded 5' primer, a second PCR ran about 7 to 11 cycles. A single record per CDR3 protein comes from TCRdb applying MiXCR to the 5' RACE reads. The repertoire holds roughly 1,500,000 distinct CDR3 sequences, with 34% as singletons. The sequenced sample was blood. These receptor sequences come from a woman aged 30 to 39 in good health.

In its sample, this clonotype was seen a few times. This chain uses TRBV3-1 with TRBJ1-2; tentatively, D is TRBD1 (5 bases). The germline gives CDR1 LGHDT, CDR2 YNNKEL (reference sequence). V lost 4 bases and J 8 bases, leaving 17 bases between the germline ends. The CDR3 consists of 14 residues. CDR3 in DNA: TGTGCCAGCAGCCCAAAAGGGGTTTTTAGCGGCTACACCTTC. Translation gives CASSPKGVFSGYTF. Together with reference TRBV3-1 and TRBJ1-2, the CDR3 gives the full variable domain: DTAVSQTPKYLVTQMGNDKSIKCEQNLGHDTMYWYKQDSKKFLKIMFSYNNKELIINETVPNRFSPKSPDKAHLNLHINSLELGDSAVYFCASSPKGVFSGYTFGSGTRLTVV.

This clonotype was seen only a few times. The rearrangement uses TRBV20-1 and TRBJ2-5; D is unclear. Germline V gives CDR1 DFQATT, CDR2 SNEGSKA (reference sequence). CDR3 length equals 14 residues. Between the trimmed V and J ends, which lost 2 bases and 5 bases, there was a span of 15 bases. CDR3 amino acids: CSARFPVLRETQYF. CDR3 bases: TGCAGTGCTAGATTTCCCGTCCTGAGGGAGACCCAGTACTTC.

This clonotype was counted only a few times. The chain has TRBV5-1 and TRBJ2-1; D is tentatively TRBD1 or TRBD2 (5 bases each). Germline CDR1 reads SGHRS; CDR2 reads YFSETQ. V lost 4 bases to trimming and J lost 11 bases, with 16 bases between them. This CDR3 spans 13 amino acids. CDR3 residues: CASSPRDLRKQFF. For the CDR3, the DNA is TGCGCCAGCAGCCCGAGGGACCTCAGGAAGCAGTTCTTC. Using reference TRBV5-1 and TRBJ2-1 for the parts outside the CDR3, the full variable domain is KAGVTQTPRYLIKTRGQQVTLSCSPISGHRSVSWYQQTPGQGLQFLFEYFSETQRNKGNFPGRFSGRQFSNSRSEMNVSTLELGDSALYLCASSPRDLRKQFFGPGTRLTVL.

This clonotype occurred many times. V and J are TRBV27 and TRBJ2-5; TRBD2 matches at 9 bases. The CDR3 runs 14 residues. J was trimmed by 5 bases and V by 1 base; bases with no gene match: 2. The V gene's germline CDR1 is MNHEY and CDR2 SMNVEV (reference sequence). The CDR3 here is CASSLLAGDETQYF. Written as DNA, the CDR3 is TGTGCCAGCAGTTTATTAGCGGGGGATGAGACCCAGTACTTC.

This chain connects TRBV12-5 to TRBJ2-1; the match to TRBD2 covers 7 bases. Unmatched junction bases numbered 9, after V lost 2 bases and J lost 5 bases. This CDR3 region has 16 residues. CDR1 and CDR2 (germline): LGHNT, FRNRAP. CDR3 in amino acids: CASGLSYSGVHNEQFF. The CDR3 coding sequence is TGTGCTAGTGGTTTGTCCTACAGCGGGGTCCACAATGAGCAGTTCTTC. The entire variable domain, with the rest obtained from reference TRBV12-5 and TRBJ2-1, is as follows: DARVTQTPRHKVTEMGQEVTMRCQPILGHNTVFWYRQTMMQGLELLAYFRNRAPLDDSGMPKDRFSAEMPDATLATLKIQPSEPRDSAVYFCASGLSYSGVHNEQFFGPGTRLTVL.

The chain employs TRBV18 and TRBJ1-2, with 7 bases fitting TRBD1. The germline V gene encodes CDR1 KGHSH and CDR2 LQKENI. The CDR3 is 14 amino acids. V was pared by 3 bases and J by 5 bases, with 6 bases of the junction left unmatched. The CDR3 here is CASSPPAGGYGYTF. The CDR3 coding sequence is TGTGCCAGCTCACCCCCCGCAGGGGGTTATGGCTACACCTTC.

This clonotype is medium-sized. The chain links TRBV12-3 or TRBV12-4 to TRBJ2-7, with D possibly TRBD1 on 5 matching bases. The V end lost 1 base, the J end lost 3 bases, and 10 bases lay between the germline ends. The CDR3 totals 14 residues. The CDR3, as DNA: TGTGCCAGCAGTTTAGAGGGGAAAGTCTACGAGCAGTACTTC. Translated: CASSLEGKVYEQYF.

The V call is TRBV28, the J call TRBJ2-7; no clear D. Germline lookup yields CDR1 MDHEN and CDR2 SYDVKM. The CDR3 loop spans 14 amino acids. The V end lost 8 bases, the J end lost 2 bases, and 16 bases lay between the germline ends. The DNA for the CDR3 is TGTGCCAGCGCACCATTGGCGCCGACCTACGAGCAGTACTTC. Encoded protein: CASAPLAPTYEQYF.

In its sample, this clonotype was seen once. This chain connects TRBV21-1 to TRBJ1-5; the DNA was not used to check the table's D call, TRBD1. TRBV21-1 is an annotated pseudogene. There are 17 residues in the CDR3. The CDR3 protein is CASSEGLNGTRGWPQHF. The CDR3 region has the DNA TGTGCCAGCTCGGAGGGATTAAACGGGACAAGGGGTTGGCCCCAGCATTTT.

This chain uses TRBV2 with TRBJ1-1; D gene unclear. The CDR3 is made up of 16 amino acids. Per germline, CDR1 SNHLY and CDR2 FYNNEI. Trimming removed 0 bases from V and 4 bases from J, with 15 bases in between. The CDR3 loop is CASSEAWGSVGTEAFF. The CDR3 DNA reads TGTGCCAGCAGTGAAGCCTGGGGATCTGTAGGCACTGAAGCTTTCTTT.